The 7 T cell receptor beta chains below were found in one sample sequenced in a study of T cells in Graves' hyperthyroidism and ophthalmopathy. Researchers amplified the TCR beta CDR3 regions from RNA transcripts. Using the HTBI primer set, a first-round RT-PCR was run on the TCR CDR3. TCRdb reprocessed the multiplex PCR reads via MiXCR and lists one record per CDR3 protein. The sample has 350,000 to 400,000 distinct CDR3 sequences; about 18% are singletons. Sample: blood. These TCRs come from a man aged 18 to 30 with Graves' ophthalmopathy.

The chain recombines TRBV12-3 or TRBV12-4 with TRBJ2-2; 9 bases map to TRBD1. J was trimmed by 3 bases and V by 5 bases; bases with no gene match: 4. The CDR3 totals 15 residues. The CDR3 DNA follows: TGTGCCAGCAGTCTGGGACAGGGACACACCGGGGAGCTGTTTTTT. As protein: CASSLGQGHTGELFF.

In this sample, this clonotype turned up many times. The DNA of the CDR3 is TGTGCCAGCGGGACGGAGACCCAGTACTTC. Protein sequence: CASGTETQYF. The chain is built from TRBV12-3 or TRBV12-4 and TRBJ2-5; possibly TRBD1 or TRBD2 for D (5 bases each). The CDR3 sequence is 10 residues long. V was clipped by 8 bases and J by 5 bases, with 6 bases between them.

This clonotype was seen a few times. This chain joins TRBV7-9 and TRBJ1-1; 9 bases line up with TRBD1. Trimming at V came to 7 bases and at J to 5 bases, leaving 8 bases not matched to a gene. The CDR3 is 14 residues long. Germline CDR1 is SEHNR and CDR2 is FQNEAQ (reference sequence). CDR3 sequence (DNA): TGTGCCAGCAACCCCGGGACAGGGACAACTGAAGCTTTCTTT. The encoded protein is CASNPGTGTTEAFF.

The sample holds many counts of this clonotype. CDR3 DNA sequence: TGTGCCAGCAGTTCGATGGACCAGCCCCAGCATTTT. Amino acid sequence: CASSSMDQPQHF. The V call is TRBV7-9, the J call TRBJ1-5; no reliable D call. V was trimmed by 6 bases and J by 7 bases, leaving 10 bases between them. Germline V gene lookup returns CDR1 SEHNR and CDR2 FQNEAQ (reference sequence). The CDR3 length is 12 residues.

The rearrangement uses TRBV9 and TRBJ2-1, with 16 bases fitting TRBD2. V shed 4 bases, J shed 0 bases, and the junction held 19 bases outside the gene matches. The germline V gene has CDR1 SGDLS and CDR2 YYNGEE. This CDR3 spans 23 amino acids. The CDR3 here is CASSRTSGTSGGALFSSYNEQFF. DNA of the CDR3: TGTGCCAGCAGCCGCACTTCCGGGACTAGCGGGGGGGCCCTTTTTAGCTCCTACAATGAGCAGTTCTTC.

On this clonotype: Since a much larger clone is just one base distant, this may be a read error. This chain joins TRBV5-6 and TRBJ2-2; D gene uncertain. The V and J ends lost 0 bases and 3 bases respectively, with 9 bases between them. CDR3 length: 15 amino acids. Per germline, CDR1 SGHDT and CDR2 YYEEEE. The CDR3 DNA is TGTGCCAGCAGCTTGGCTTATGGGGACACCGGGGAGCTGTTTTTT. This encodes CASSLAYGDTGELFF.

The V and J genes are TRBV6-1 and TRBJ1-1; D is unclear. V was pared by 6 bases and J by 1 base, with 9 bases between. CDR1 MNHNS and CDR2 SASEGT come from the germline V gene. The CDR3 covers 13 residues. CDR3 sequence reads: CASRGFPNTEAFF. DNA for the CDR3: TGTGCCAGCAGGGGATTCCCGAACACTGAAGCTTTCTTT.